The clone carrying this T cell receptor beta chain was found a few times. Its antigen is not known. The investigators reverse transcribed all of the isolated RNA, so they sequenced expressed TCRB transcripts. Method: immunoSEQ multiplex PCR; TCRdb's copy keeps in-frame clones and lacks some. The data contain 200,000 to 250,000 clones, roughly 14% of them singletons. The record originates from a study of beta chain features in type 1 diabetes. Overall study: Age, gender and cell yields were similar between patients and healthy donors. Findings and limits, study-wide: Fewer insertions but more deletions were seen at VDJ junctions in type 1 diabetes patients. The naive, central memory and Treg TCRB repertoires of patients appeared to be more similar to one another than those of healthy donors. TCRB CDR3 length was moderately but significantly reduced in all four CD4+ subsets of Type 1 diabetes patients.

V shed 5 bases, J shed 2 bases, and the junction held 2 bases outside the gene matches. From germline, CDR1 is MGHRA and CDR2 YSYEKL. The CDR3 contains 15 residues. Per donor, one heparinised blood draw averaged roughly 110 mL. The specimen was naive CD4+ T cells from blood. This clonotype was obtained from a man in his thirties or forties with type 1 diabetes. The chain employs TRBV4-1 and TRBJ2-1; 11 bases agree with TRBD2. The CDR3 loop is CASSNSGGAYNEQFF. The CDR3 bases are TGCGCCAGCAGCAATAGCGGGGGGGCCTACAATGAGCAGTTCTTC.